These T cell receptor beta chains were read from a single sample in a study of T cells in Graves' hyperthyroidism and ophthalmopathy. TCRdb recomputed calls from the multiplex PCR reads with MiXCR, one row per CDR3 protein. Of some 400,000 distinct CDR3 sequences detected, around 14% appear once; the ten largest clones hold roughly 11%. Source material: blood. All receptors derive from a woman aged 55-75 years with Graves' hyperthyroidism. Each CDR3 is given with its conserved first and last residue. Each record gives: CDR3 DNA, CDR3 protein, clone size, D gene, V gene, J gene. D genes are given only for firm matches. Clone size is shown for a subset of rows, as once, few, many or a class of expanded clone.

TGTGCCAGCAGGGGTTCCCTCTACGAGCAGTACTTC	CASRGSLYEQYF	many	NA	TRBV6-1	TRBJ2-7
TGCAGTGCTCGGGAGTACGGCAATGAGCAGTTCTTC	CSAREYGNEQFF	many	NA	TRBV20-1	TRBJ2-1
TGTGCCATCAGTGAGAATTACAGGAGGAACACTGAAGCTTTCTTT	CAISENYRRNTEAFF	NA	NA	TRBV10-3	TRBJ1-1
TGTGCCAGCACCCAGTGGGGACAGAGCACAGATACGCAGTATTTT	CASTQWGQSTDTQYF	NA	TRBD1	TRBV28	TRBJ2-3
TGTGCCAGCAGTTACGGCCGCCCGACCTACAATGAGCAGTTCTTC	CASSYGRPTYNEQFF	many	NA	TRBV6-5	TRBJ2-1
TGTGCCAGCCACGGAAGGGACTACGAGCAGTACTTC	CASHGRDYEQYF	many	NA	TRBV12-3/TRBV12-4	TRBJ2-7
TGTGCCACCAGGGCGCCGGGACAGGGTGTGCAGCCCCAGCATTTT	CATRAPGQGVQPQHF	NA	TRBD1	TRBV24-1	TRBJ1-5
TGTGCCAGCAGTGGGACAGGCAGCTACGAGCAGTACTTC	CASSGTGSYEQYF	many	TRBD1	TRBV2	TRBJ2-7
TGCAGTGCTAGAGATCTCTCTCCCATGCTCGGCTACACCTTC	CSARDLSPMLGYTF	NA	NA	TRBV20-1	TRBJ1-2
TGCAGTACTACGCGGGGCCCTCTCGGCAATGAGCAGTTCTTC	CSTTRGPLGNEQFF	few	NA	TRBV20-1	TRBJ2-1
TGTGCCAGCAGGCCAGATACAGGGTCTGGCTACACCTTC	CASRPDTGSGYTF	many	NA	TRBV11-3	TRBJ1-2
TGTGCCAGCAGCCCTCTGATCGGTTCGTTGCGCTACACCTTC	CASSPLIGSLRYTF	many	NA	TRBV7-6	TRBJ1-2
TGTGCCAGCAACCCTGGGGGGGCTGCGCCTTACGGGCAGTACTTC	CASNPGGAAPYGQYF	many	NA	TRBV11-2	TRBJ2-7
TGTGCCAGCAGCCCAAGGGATAGGACTGTGAGCAATCAGCCCCAGCATTTT	CASSPRDRTVSNQPQHF	many	NA	TRBV7-8	TRBJ1-5
TGTGCCAGCAGTTTATACTACCAGGGGCCGGGCACTGAAGCTTTCTTT	CASSLYYQGPGTEAFF	many	NA	TRBV28	TRBJ1-1
TGTGCCAGCAGCCTGTTGGGGGAAAAACTGTTTTTT	CASSLLGEKLFF	many	NA	TRBV11-2	TRBJ1-4
TGTGCCACCAGTGATGGGTTTCTCGACCGGACCCAGTACTTC	CATSDGFLDRTQYF	many	NA	TRBV24-1	TRBJ2-5
TGTGCCAGCAGCTTAGTCCGTTACGCTGATACGCAGTATTTT	CASSLVRYADTQYF	many	NA	TRBV11-3	TRBJ2-3
TGTGCCAGCAGCCAAACCCCCCAGGGGGCTATTGTGGAGACCCAGTACTTC	CASSQTPQGAIVETQYF	many	TRBD1	TRBV27	TRBJ2-5
TGTGCCAGCAGCCACATGGGACAGGAGAATCAGCCCCAGCATTTT	CASSHMGQENQPQHF	many	TRBD1	TRBV3-1	TRBJ1-5
TGTGCCAGCAGCTTAGCCTTCGTGACAGGGTCCGATGAGCAGTTCTTC	CASSLAFVTGSDEQFF	many	TRBD1	TRBV7-2	TRBJ2-1
TGTGCCAGCAGCTTAGGGGAGGCCCCGGGCTACACCTTC	CASSLGEAPGYTF	NA	NA	TRBV7-9	TRBJ1-2
TGTGCCAGCCGCGTTAGCGGGAGTAATAGTGGCAATGAGCAGTTCTTC	CASRVSGSNSGNEQFF	many	TRBD2	TRBV7-8	TRBJ2-1
TGTGCCTGGAATAGGGGGCTCACCGGGGAGCTGTTTTTT	CAWNRGLTGELFF	NA	TRBD1	TRBV30	TRBJ2-2
TGTGCCTGGAGTGCGACAGGGCTCAGCGACGAGCAGTACTTC	CAWSATGLSDEQYF	many	TRBD1	TRBV30	TRBJ2-7
TGTGCCAGCTCACCGAGGACTAGCGGGGCCCTGAGCTCCTACAATGAGCAGTTCTTC	CASSPRTSGALSSYNEQFF	NA	TRBD2	TRBV18	TRBJ2-1
TGTGCCACGCGCGGGGGGACGGGTGAGGGGGAGACCCAGTACTTC	CATRGGTGEGETQYF	many	TRBD2	TRBV7-8	TRBJ2-5
TGTGCCAGCAGTTCCGGGACAGCAAACACCGGGGAGCTGTTTTTT	CASSSGTANTGELFF	many	TRBD1	TRBV5-1	TRBJ2-2
TGTGCCAGCAGTCATACCGGGAGGGGGCTGAACACCATATATTTT	CASSHTGRGLNTIYF	NA	TRBD1	TRBV11-2	TRBJ1-3
TGTGCCAGCAGCGCAGGACCCCGGAGCTCCTACGAGCAGTACTTC	CASSAGPRSSYEQYF	few	NA	TRBV9	TRBJ2-7
TGTGCCAGCACCCCTATTTGGGGTGAAAAACTGTTTTTT	CASTPIWGEKLFF	many	NA	TRBV2	TRBJ1-4
TGCAGTGTGGCTTTAGAGACCCAGTACTTC	CSVALETQYF	many	NA	TRBV20-1	TRBJ2-5
TGTGCCAGTAGTATTAGAAGCGGAACCCTCTACGAGCAGTACTTC	CASSIRSGTLYEQYF	many	NA	TRBV19	TRBJ2-7
TGTGCCATCAGTGAGATAAGGGGGATCAACAATGAGCAGTTCTTC	CAISEIRGINNEQFF	NA	NA	TRBV10-3	TRBJ2-1
TGTGCCAGTAGGGCGGCAGGGGGCGCCGTGGAGACCCAGTACTTC	CASRAAGGAVETQYF	few	TRBD1	TRBV19	TRBJ2-5
TGCAGTGCTAGCCCAGGAGGCTATGGCTACACCTTC	CSASPGGYGYTF	many	NA	TRBV20-1	TRBJ1-2
TGTGCCAGCAGCCCCCTGGGAGGGCGAGAGCAGTACTTC	CASSPLGGREQYF	many	TRBD2	TRBV7-9	TRBJ2-7
TGCAGTGCGTTTTGGCTGTCCAGGGGTAACTATGGCTACACCTTC	CSAFWLSRGNYGYTF	many	NA	TRBV20-1	TRBJ1-2
TGTGCCAGCAGCCCCCGAGTCGACAATGAGCAGTTCTTC	CASSPRVDNEQFF	many	NA	TRBV9	TRBJ2-1
TGCAGTGCTAGAGATCAGGGAGCGGGAACCGTCGGGGAGACCCAGTACTTC	CSARDQGAGTVGETQYF	many	TRBD2	TRBV20-1	TRBJ2-5